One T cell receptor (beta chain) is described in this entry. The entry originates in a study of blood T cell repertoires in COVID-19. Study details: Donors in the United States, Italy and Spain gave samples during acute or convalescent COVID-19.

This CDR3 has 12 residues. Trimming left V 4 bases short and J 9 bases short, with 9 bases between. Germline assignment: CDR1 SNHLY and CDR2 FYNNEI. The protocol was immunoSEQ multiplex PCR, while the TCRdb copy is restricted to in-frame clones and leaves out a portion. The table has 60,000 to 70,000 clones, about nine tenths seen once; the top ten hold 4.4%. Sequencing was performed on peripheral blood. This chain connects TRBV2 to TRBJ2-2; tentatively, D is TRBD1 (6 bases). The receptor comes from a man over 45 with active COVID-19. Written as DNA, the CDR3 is TGTGCCAGCAGTGGGGACATCAGGGAGCTGTTTTTT. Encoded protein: CASSGDIRELFF.